Presented here are 28 T cell receptor beta chains from one specimen sequenced in a study of blood T cell repertoires in COVID-19. Assay used: immunoSEQ multiplex PCR; TCRdb lists only in-frame clones, some missing. The table shows roughly 140,000 clones, with 84% occurring only once. Sequencing was carried out using peripheral blood. These receptor sequences come from a man in his 70s with acute or convalescent COVID-19.

The V call is TRBV19, the J call TRBJ1-5; 10 nucleotides agree with TRBD1. Germline loops: CDR1 LNHDA, CDR2 SQIVND (reference sequence). This CDR3 has 14 residues. Germline trimming cut 8 bases from V and 7 bases from J; bases unmatched to any gene: 8. The CDR3 is CASRPPTGGQPQHF. The CDR3 nucleotides read TGTGCCAGTCGACCCCCGACAGGGGGCCAGCCCCAGCATTTT.

This chain connects TRBV3-1 (or the pseudogene TRBV3-2) to TRBJ1-2; TRBD1 agrees at 9 bases. The V gene end was trimmed by 4 bases and the J gene end by 2 bases; junction bases not matched to a gene: 5. The CDR3 covers 15 residues. The germline V gene encodes CDR1 LGHDT and CDR2 YNNKEL (reference sequence). The CDR3: CASSPGTGWNYGYTF. In DNA, the CDR3 is TGTGCCAGCAGCCCTGGGACAGGGTGGAACTATGGCTACACCTTC.

The chain recombines TRBV13 with TRBJ1-1; D not certain. This CDR3 spans 12 amino acids. Germline loops: CDR1 PRHDT, CDR2 FYEKMQ (reference sequence). Trimming pared 3 bases from V and 10 bases from J, leaving 12 bases between. DNA of the CDR3: TGTGCCAGCAGCTTCGGGGTCAGGCCAGCTTTCTTT. Residues: CASSFGVRPAFF. The full variable domain, completed using reference TRBV13 and TRBJ1-1, is AAGVIQSPRHLIKEKRETATLKCYPIPRHDTVYWYQQGPGQDPQFLISFYEKMQSDKGSIPDRFSAQQFSDYHSELNMSSLELGDSALYFCASSFGVRPAFFGQGTRLTVV.

The rearrangement uses TRBV5-8 and TRBJ1-2, with a tentative D call TRBD1 (6 bases). The CDR3 is made up of 13 amino acids. Germline V gene lookup returns CDR1 SGHTS and CDR2 YDEGEE. The V end was cut by 4 bases, the J end by 10 bases, with 17 bases between. CDR3 sequence (DNA): TGTGCCAGCAGCCGAATATTGGACAGATTCTACACCTTC. Translation gives CASSRILDRFYTF.

The genes are TRBV12-5 and TRBJ2-1, with 10 bases that match TRBD2. Germline CDR1 is LGHNT and CDR2 is FRNRAP. Trimming cost V 2 bases and J 6 bases; bases outside gene matches: 4. This CDR3 spans 15 amino acids. The CDR3 loop is CASGLWLAGVNEQFF. In nucleotides, the CDR3 is TGTGCTAGTGGTTTGTGGCTAGCGGGAGTCAATGAGCAGTTCTTC. The full variable domain, with the rest looked up from reference TRBV12-5 and TRBJ2-1, is DARVTQTPRHKVTEMGQEVTMRCQPILGHNTVFWYRQTMMQGLELLAYFRNRAPLDDSGMPKDRFSAEMPDATLATLKIQPSEPRDSAVYFCASGLWLAGVNEQFFGPGTRLTVL.

The chain uses TRBV19 and TRBJ1-5, with D possibly TRBD1 on 6 matching bases. The CDR3 is 15 residues long. Trimming stripped 6 bases from V and 2 bases from J, with 14 bases between. Germline lookup yields CDR1 LNHDA and CDR2 SQIVND (reference sequence). The CDR3 bases are TGTGCCAGTAGCCGGGGGGGCCAGGGCAATCAGCCCCAGCATTTT. Amino acids: CASSRGGQGNQPQHF.

V usage is TRBV9 and J usage is TRBJ1-4, with D perhaps matching TRBD1 (5 bases). Germline V gives CDR1 SGDLS, CDR2 YYNGEE. Deletions cut 5 bases from V and 3 bases from J, with 14 bases between. The CDR3 sequence is 15 residues long. The CDR3 protein is CASREGIGANEKLFF. CDR3 nucleotide sequence: TGTGCCAGCAGGGAGGGGATAGGAGCTAATGAAAAACTGTTTTTT.

This chain uses TRBV2 with TRBJ2-3; D might be TRBD1 (6 bases). Trimming cost V 6 bases and J 0 bases, with 16 bases left between them. The CDR3 has 16 amino acids. From germline, CDR1 is SNHLY and CDR2 FYNNEI. CDR3 DNA sequence: TGTGCCAGCAGGGCGGACAGCCGGGGTAGCACAGATACGCAGTATTTT. Translation gives CASRADSRGSTDTQYF.

This chain uses TRBV5-1 with TRBJ2-5; TRBD2 matches 11 bases. The CDR3 runs to 16 residues. J lost 4 bases, V lost 4 bases, and 9 bases had no gene match. The germline V gene has CDR1 SGHRS and CDR2 YFSETQ. CDR3 sequence: CASSPLGLAGGETQYF. The CDR3 coding sequence is TGCGCCAGCAGCCCCTTAGGGCTAGCGGGGGGAGAGACCCAGTACTTC.

This clone came up once. The V and J genes are TRBV19 and TRBJ1-3, with 7 bases that match TRBD1. The CDR3 covers 14 residues. V dropped 8 bases and J dropped 0; count of bases not matched to a gene: 4. Per the germline V gene, CDR1 is LNHDA and CDR2 is SQIVND (reference sequence). The CDR3 region is CASRQGPSGNTIYF. CDR3 bases: TGTGCCAGTCGACAGGGACCCTCTGGAAACACCATATATTTT.

The chain recombines TRBV14 with TRBJ1-2; D is possibly TRBD1 (5 bases). V lost 0 bases to trimming and J lost 6 bases, with 11 bases between them. Germline V gene data show CDR1 as SGHDN and CDR2 as FVKESK. The CDR3 consists of 14 residues. In nucleotides, the CDR3 is TGTGCCAGCAGCCAAGATCGGCCAGGGAATGGCTACACCTTC. It codes for CASSQDRPGNGYTF.

The rearrangement uses TRBV18 and TRBJ1-1; TRBD1 is a possible D gene (6 bases). Germline lookup yields CDR1 KGHSH and CDR2 LQKENI. Trimming left V 3 bases short and J 1 base short, with 12 bases between. The CDR3 consists of 15 residues. The CDR3 here is CASSPNRDSNTEAFF. CDR3 sequence (DNA): TGTGCCAGCTCACCCAACAGGGATTCGAACACTGAAGCTTTCTTT.

The chain recombines TRBV3-1 (or the pseudogene TRBV3-2) with TRBJ2-1, with 11 bases matching TRBD1. The junction had 7 bases not matched to a gene; V was cut back by 3 bases and J by 3 bases. The germline CDR1 and CDR2 sequences are LGHDT and YNNKEL (reference sequence). CDR3 length equals 17 residues. The CDR3 region has the DNA TGTGCCAGCAGCCAGGGCATGGGGACAGGGGGCTACAATGAGCAGTTCTTC. As protein: CASSQGMGTGGYNEQFF.

V usage is TRBV24-1 and J usage is TRBJ2-5; TRBD2 matches 9 bases. The J segment lost 5 bases and the V segment lost 4 bases, leaving 13 bases of the junction unmatched. CDR1 is KGHDR, CDR2 SFDVKD, per germline. The CDR3 sequence is 17 residues long. CDR3 bases: TGTGCCACCAGTGACTGGGGTAGCGGGGGAACGAAGGAGACCCAGTACTTC. Protein sequence: CATSDWGSGGTKETQYF.

The chain carries TRBV28 and TRBJ2-5; D is possibly TRBD1 (6 bases). CDR1 and CDR2 (germline): MDHEN, SYDVKM. This CDR3 contains 13 residues. V was shortened by 7 bases and J by 7 bases, with 16 bases between the two germline ends. This CDR3 reads CASIKQGFSTQYF. CDR3 sequence (DNA): TGTGCCAGCATCAAACAGGGATTCTCGACCCAGTACTTC.

CDR3 in amino acids: CASSDPGTSGNTIYF. The CDR3 DNA is TGTGCCAGCAGTGATCCGGGTACCTCTGGAAACACCATATATTTT. The rearrangement joins TRBV25-1 to TRBJ1-3; no reliable D call. Germline V CDR1 and CDR2: MGHDK, SYGVNS. The CDR3 runs 15 residues. Between the trimmed V and J ends, which lost 3 bases and 0 bases, there was a span of 9 bases.

CDR3 coding DNA: TGTGCCAGCAGCACTCAAGAAACCCCATACAATGAGCAGTTCTTC. This encodes CASSTQETPYNEQFF. The chain carries TRBV7-2 and TRBJ2-1; no clear D gene. Germline values: CDR1 SGHTA, CDR2 FQGNSA. V lost 5 bases and J 4 bases, leaving 15 bases between the germline ends. The CDR3 is 15 amino acids. The variable domain in full, completed from reference TRBV7-2 and TRBJ2-1, reads GAGVSQSPSNKVTEKGKDVELRCDPISGHTALYWYRQSLGQGLEFLIYFQGNSAPDKSGLPSDRFSAERTGGSVSTLTIQRTQQEDSAVYLCASSTQETPYNEQFFGPGTRLTVL.

This clone appeared a single time. J is TRBJ1-1 and V is TRBV2; D remains unclear. The CDR3 runs to 19 residues. The germline gives CDR1 SNHLY, CDR2 FYNNEI. The V gene lost 1 base and the J gene lost 3 bases, with 24 bases spanning the gap. In DNA, the CDR3 is TGTGCCAGCAGTGAAGAAGTGGCCGGGAGCCTAGGGAGGCACACTGAAGCTTTCTTT. Protein sequence: CASSEEVAGSLGRHTEAFF.

The V gene is TRBV6-5, the J gene TRBJ1-4, with 11 bases lining up with TRBD1. Germline-derived CDR1 and CDR2 are MNHEY and SVGAGI. CDR3 length equals 14 residues. Trimming cost V 5 bases and J 5 bases; bases outside gene matches: 1. The CDR3 DNA sequence: TGTGCCAGCAGTAGGACAGGGGGCAATGAAAAACTGTTTTTT. Its translation: CASSRTGGNEKLFF.

The chain combines TRBV5-1 with TRBJ2-3, with D maybe TRBD1 (5 bases). Trimming removed 3 bases at V and 2 bases at J, with 13 bases between. The CDR3 loop spans 15 amino acids. Germline lookup yields CDR1 SGHRS and CDR2 YFSETQ. This CDR3 is CASSWQDTNTDTQYF. DNA for the CDR3: TGCGCCAGCAGCTGGCAGGACACAAACACAGATACGCAGTATTTT.

The V gene is TRBV7-9, the J gene TRBJ1-1; D gene unclear. The CDR3 is made up of 14 amino acids. V lost 5 bases to trimming and J lost 5 bases, with 15 bases between them. CDR1 is SEHNR and CDR2 is FQNEAQ in the germline V gene (reference sequence). This chain's CDR3 is CASSPQPSATEAFF. Here the CDR3 DNA reads TGTGCCAGCAGCCCCCAGCCCTCAGCGACTGAAGCTTTCTTT.

This rearrangement joins TRBV7-9 to TRBJ1-6, with 8 bases identical to TRBD1. Germline V CDR1 and CDR2: SEHNR, FQNEAQ (reference sequence). Germline trimming cut 3 bases from V and 7 bases from J; bases unmatched to any gene: 2. The CDR3 contains 14 residues. The CDR3 sequence is CASSLGQENSPLHF. For the CDR3, the DNA is TGTGCCAGCAGCTTGGGACAGGAAAATTCACCCCTCCACTTT.

This sequence joins TRBV14 and TRBJ2-7; D is possibly TRBD2 (6 bases). Germline V CDR1 and CDR2: SGHDN, FVKESK. The CDR3 is made up of 16 amino acids. Trimming removed 1 base from V and 3 bases from J, with 16 bases in between. CDR3 loop: CASSQAEGAGFYEQYF. The CDR3 DNA follows: TGTGCCAGCAGCCAAGCGGAAGGGGCGGGATTCTACGAGCAGTACTTC.

The chain recombines TRBV1 with TRBJ2-5; the table names TRBD1, a call not compared with the DNA. TRBV1 has pseudogene status. This CDR3 has 15 amino acids. The CDR3 DNA reads TGCACCAGCAGCCAAGAGTGGGGGCGGCGAGAGACCCAGTACTTC. Translating it yields CTSSQEWGRRETQYF.

The chain couples TRBV6-6 to TRBJ2-2; 8 bases match TRBD1. The length of the CDR3 is 15 residues. Germline trimming cut 8 bases from V and 1 base from J; bases unmatched to any gene: 6. CDR1 MNHNY and CDR2 SVGAGI come from the germline V gene (reference sequence). CDR3 nucleotide sequence: TGTGCCAGCCTAAGCAGGGGGCAGAACACCGGGGAGCTGTTTTTT. Residues: CASLSRGQNTGELFF.

V and J are TRBV7-8 and TRBJ1-5; TRBD1 matches 8 bases. With 4 bases clipped from V and 5 bases from J, the junction kept 1 base outside the gene matches. The CDR3 spans 13 residues. The germline gives CDR1 SGHVS, CDR2 FQNEAQ. CDR3 DNA sequence: TGTGCCAGCAGCTCGGACAGGGATCAGCCCCAGCATTTT. Translating it yields CASSSDRDQPQHF.

This clone was observed a few times. The chain recombines TRBV5-8 with TRBJ2-1, with 8 bases lining up with TRBD2. Germline lookup yields CDR1 SGHTS and CDR2 YDEGEE. V lost 1 base and J lost 3; bases outside the gene matches: 6. The CDR3 is made up of 16 amino acids. CDR3 amino acids: CASSLRTGGFYNEQFF. DNA for the CDR3: TGTGCCAGCAGCTTGCGAACGGGAGGGTTCTACAATGAGCAGTTCTTC.

The chain employs TRBV12-3 or TRBV12-4 and TRBJ2-5, with TRBD1 matching over 8 bases. The CDR3 has 12 residues. V shed 7 bases, J shed 7 bases, and the junction held 5 bases outside the gene matches. Here the CDR3 DNA reads TGTGCCAGCACCCAGGGGGCGAGGACCCAGTACTTC. Its protein product is CASTQGARTQYF.